The entry below describes one T cell receptor beta chain. The source of the sample is a study of CD8 T cells in Susac syndrome. Through negative isolation, CD4+ and CD8+ T cells were obtained, while TEMRA cells were enriched using FACS. Random hexamers primed reverse transcription of about 0.45 to 1 ug RNA. TCRdb processed the immunoSEQ multiplex PCR reads anew with MiXCR; each CDR3 protein has one entry. The table has 150,000 to 200,000 distinct CDR3 sequences, about 93% seen once. The CDR3 sequence is 12 residues long. V lost 3 bases and J lost 5, with 8 bases in between. Germline lookup yields CDR1 SGHRS and CDR2 YFSETQ.

The sequenced sample consisted of CD4+ T cells from PBMCs. This sequence joins TRBV5-1 and TRBJ2-5, with D hard to call. This clonotype was sampled from a human donor with multiple sclerosis. CDR3 sequence reads: CASSYLGETQYF. The CDR3 DNA sequence: TGCGCCAGCAGCTACTTAGGGGAGACCCAGTACTTC.